These 3 T cell receptor delta chains were sequenced from one sample in a study of Vδ1+ human thymocytes. Study observations and caveats: In the thymus, TRG and TRD repertoires looked highly polyclonal with Gaussian CDR3 lengths.

No antigens are known for them. RNA was extracted from the cells and then reverse transcribed. The CDR3 regions were amplified by multiplex PCR from V-gene primers to a constant-region primer. TCRdb called clones from the multiplex PCR reads again using CATT. Of over 65,000 delta-chain clones in the sample, around 35% are singletons; the top ten hold approximately 0.25%. The sample taken for sequencing was Vdelta1+ gamma-delta thymocytes from the thymus. The subset: FACS-sorted CD3+ TCRalphabeta- TCRVdelta1+ TCRVdelta2- thymocytes. The receptors shown here come from a boy younger than two who had congenital heart surgery.

The chain is built from TRDV1 and TRDJ1; TRDD3 matches at 10 bases. V shed 0 bases, J shed 1 base, and the junction held 23 bases outside the gene matches. The CDR3 has 23 amino acids. Germline V lookup: CDR1 TSWWSYY, CDR2 QGS. DNA of the CDR3: TGTGCTCTTGGGGAACTAGGACGTGTCTACCGTACTGGGGGATTTTGGGTCACCGATAAACTCATCTTT. Protein sequence: CALGELGRVYRTGGFWVTDKLIF.

Only a few counts were recorded for this clone. This sequence joins TRDV1 and TRDJ1, with a tentative D call TRDD1 (6 bases). CDR3 length equals 15 residues. Germline assignment: CDR1 TSWWSYY and CDR2 QGS. V shed 5 bases and J shed 4 bases, with 17 bases lying between them. The CDR3 DNA is TGTGCTCTTGGGAACAGGAAATACGCCGGCGATAAACTCATCTTT. Its protein is CALGNRKYAGDKLIF.

This clone occurred a few times. This chain connects TRDV1 to TRDJ1; 9 bases fit TRDD3. The germline V gene has CDR1 TSWWSYY and CDR2 QGS. The trim removed 3 bases at V and 0 bases at J, leaving 11 bases unmatched. This CDR3 spans 18 amino acids. CDR3 loop: CALGDPGGGYTNTDKLIF. CDR3 coding DNA: TGTGCTCTTGGGGATCCTGGGGGGGGATACACCAACACCGATAAACTCATCTTT.